The next 20 T cell receptor beta chains were all read from a single sample in a study of blood T cell repertoires in COVID-19. This table comes from immunoSEQ multiplex PCR, and its TCRdb copy is limited to in-frame clones, with some not included. Here the sample spans some 200,000 clones, roughly 87% being singletons. Input material: PBMCs or T cells enriched from blood (not recorded which). The receptor set was obtained from a woman between 25 and 40 years old who had recovered from COVID-19.

The chain links TRBV6-5 to TRBJ1-2; D is unresolved. The CDR3 extends over 12 amino acids. V lost 6 bases, J lost 4 bases, and 9 bases lay in between. Germline loops: CDR1 MNHEY, CDR2 SVGAGI. The CDR3 is CASSPYGYGYTF. As DNA, the CDR3 is TGTGCCAGCAGCCCCTATGGCTATGGCTACACCTTC.

This clone was observed once. The chain combines TRBV12-3 or TRBV12-4 with TRBJ2-5, with a weak D call TRBD1 (5 bases). V lost 6 bases and J lost 2, with 7 bases in between. CDR3 length: 12 amino acids. The CDR3: CASRTVQETQYF. The CDR3 DNA sequence: TGTGCCAGCAGGACAGTACAAGAGACCCAGTACTTC.

The chain carries TRBV6-2 or TRBV6-3 and TRBJ2-7; 14 nucleotides line up with TRBD2. The CDR3 is 18 amino acids. Trimming at V came to 0 bases and at J to 2 bases, leaving 6 bases not matched to a gene. Germline CDR1 is MNHEY and CDR2 is SVGEGT. In nucleotides, the CDR3 is TGTGCCAGCAGTTACTCGACTAGCGGGAGGGCCGATCCCTACGAGCAGTACTTC. This gives the protein CASSYSTSGRADPYEQYF.

V and J are TRBV3-1 (or the pseudogene TRBV3-2) and TRBJ1-1, with TRBD1 identical over 7 bases. The J segment lost 1 base and the V segment lost 2 bases, leaving 4 bases of the junction unmatched. The CDR3 contains 15 residues. CDR1 LGHDT and CDR2 YNNKEL come from the germline V gene (reference sequence). CDR3 amino acids: CASSQNYRGNTEAFF. Here the CDR3 DNA reads TGTGCCAGCAGCCAAAATTACAGGGGGAACACTGAAGCTTTCTTT.

The chain is built from TRBV6-6 and TRBJ2-3; 8 nucleotides line up with TRBD2. This CDR3 is 17 amino acids long. J gave up 1 base and V 5 bases, and 11 bases lay outside the gene matches. The germline gives CDR1 MNHNY, CDR2 SVGAGI (reference sequence). Here the CDR3 reads CASSRATSGRGTDTQYF. CDR3 bases: TGTGCCAGCAGTCGAGCCACTAGCGGAAGAGGCACAGATACGCAGTATTTT.

The chain combines TRBV4-1 with TRBJ1-1, with unresolved D. V was trimmed by 4 bases and J by 1 base, leaving 13 bases between them. CDR3 size: 15 residues. CDR1 and CDR2 (germline): MGHRA, YSYEKL. The CDR3 DNA follows: TGCGCCAGCAGCCCCATAGAGCGGGGGAACACTGAAGCTTTCTTT. This translates into CASSPIERGNTEAFF.

The chain employs TRBV11-3 and TRBJ1-1; D remains ambiguous. Germline V gene lookup returns CDR1 SGHNT and CDR2 YENEEA. V was cut by 0 bases and J by 1 base, with 6 bases left in between. This CDR3 has 14 amino acids. CDR3 coding DNA: TGTGCCAGCAGCTTAGAACTCTGGAACACTGAAGCTTTCTTT. It translates to CASSLELWNTEAFF.

The chain uses TRBV6-5 and TRBJ1-2; 9 bases map to TRBD1. The CDR3 is 15 amino acids. Germline V gene lookup returns CDR1 MNHEY and CDR2 SVGAGI. Trimming removed 1 base from V and 8 bases from J; junction bases left unmatched: 8. The CDR3 reads CASSYFWGQGDGYTF. CDR3 nucleotide sequence: TGTGCCAGCAGTTACTTCTGGGGACAGGGAGACGGCTACACCTTC.

The chain combines TRBV10-3 with TRBJ1-2; D ambiguous. Germline V CDR1 and CDR2: ENHRY, SYGVKD. CDR3 length: 14 residues. V dropped 4 bases and J dropped 0 bases, with 9 bases sitting between them. The CDR3 spells CAISGAGTNYGYTF. The CDR3 DNA follows: TGTGCCATCAGTGGGGCCGGAACTAACTATGGCTACACCTTC.

The chain combines TRBV18 with TRBJ1-1, with 9 bases lining up with TRBD1. The J segment lost 5 bases and the V segment lost 3 bases, leaving 7 bases of the junction unmatched. Germline V gives CDR1 KGHSH, CDR2 LQKENI. The CDR3 is 15 amino acids. The CDR3 reads CASSPTTGGRTEAFF. In nucleotides, the CDR3 is TGTGCCAGCTCACCGACGACAGGGGGAAGAACTGAAGCTTTCTTT.

CDR3 amino acids: CASRRTNEKLFF. In nucleotides, the CDR3 is TGTGCCAGCAGGAGGACTAATGAAAAACTGTTTTTT. The chain carries TRBV6-5 and TRBJ1-4, with D unresolved. CDR1 is MNHEY, CDR2 SVGAGI, per germline. V lost 6 bases to trimming and J lost 2 bases, with 4 bases between them. This CDR3 contains 12 residues.

The table lists this clone with a count of one. The chain combines TRBV11-3 with TRBJ2-2; possible D gene TRBD2, 6 bases. V lost 5 bases, J lost 1 base, and 11 bases lay in between. The germline V gene encodes CDR1 SGHNT and CDR2 YENEEA. This CDR3 is 15 amino acids long. Here the CDR3 reads CASSQDYLNTGELFF. CDR3 nucleotides: TGTGCCAGCAGCCAGGACTATCTGAACACCGGGGAGCTGTTTTTT. Full variable domain (rest looked up from reference TRBV11-3 and TRBJ2-2): EAGVVQSPRYKIIEKKQPVAFWCNPISGHNTLYWYLQNLGQGPELLIRYENEEAVDDSQLPKDRFSAERLKGVDSTLKIQPAELGDSAVYLCASSQDYLNTGELFFGEGSRLTVL.

In nucleotides, the CDR3 is TGTGCCAGCCGAATACCCAGGGTTGGCGCCGGGGAGCTGTTTTTT. Translating gives CASRIPRVGAGELFF. The rearrangement joins TRBV19 to TRBJ2-2; a weak D match, TRBD1 (5 bases). This CDR3 has 15 residues. CDR1 is LNHDA and CDR2 is SQIVND in the germline V gene (reference sequence). The V end lost 9 bases, the J end lost 6 bases, and 20 bases lay between the germline ends.

J is TRBJ2-1 and V is TRBV9, with TRBD2 matching 7 bases. V lost 3 bases and J lost 3; bases outside the gene matches: 6. The CDR3 extends over 15 amino acids. CDR1 SGDLS and CDR2 YYNGEE come from the germline V gene. The CDR3 sequence: CASSAGSGVYNEQFF. In nucleotides, the CDR3 is TGTGCCAGCAGCGCGGGCAGCGGGGTCTACAATGAGCAGTTCTTC.

The chain combines TRBV7-9 with TRBJ1-1; D might be TRBD1 (6 bases). Germline lookup yields CDR1 SEHNR and CDR2 FQNEAQ (reference sequence). V was clipped by 4 bases and J by 0 bases, with 9 bases between them. This CDR3 spans 14 amino acids. CDR3 region: CASSYGQMNTEAFF. Written as DNA, the CDR3 is TGTGCCAGCAGCTACGGACAGATGAACACTGAAGCTTTCTTT.

The J gene is TRBJ2-7, the V gene TRBV21-1; TRBD1 is the table's D call and was not checked against the DNA. TRBV21-1 is a known pseudogene. This CDR3 is 16 amino acids long. The CDR3 is CASSKAGQGGSYEQYF. The CDR3 DNA sequence: TGTGCCAGCAGCAAAGCGGGACAGGGGGGCTCCTACGAGCAGTACTTC.

V is TRBV3-1 (or the pseudogene TRBV3-2) and J is TRBJ2-7; D unclear. CDR1 is LGHDT, CDR2 YNNKEL, per germline (reference sequence). The V gene lost 0 bases and the J gene lost 8 bases, with 8 bases spanning the gap. This CDR3 comprises 12 residues. The CDR3 loop reads CASSQDRRKQYF. As DNA, the CDR3 is TGTGCCAGCAGCCAAGATCGGCGGAAGCAGTACTTC.

The chain combines TRBV5-1 with TRBJ1-2, with 9 bases aligning to TRBD1. Per the germline V gene, CDR1 is SGHRS and CDR2 is YFSETQ. CDR3 length: 13 amino acids. With V trimmed by 4 bases and J by 7 bases, 5 bases remained unmatched. The CDR3 is CASSLQGAGGYTF. The DNA of the CDR3 is TGCGCCAGCAGCCTACAGGGGGCAGGTGGCTACACCTTC.

The gene calls are TRBV29-1 and TRBJ2-5, with D maybe TRBD2 (6 bases). CDR1 and CDR2 (germline): SQVTM, ANQGSEA. This CDR3 is 13 amino acids long. V gave up 7 bases and J gave up 0 bases, with 12 bases separating them. The CDR3 loop reads CSAEPGDQETQYF. In DNA, the CDR3 is TGCAGCGCAGAGCCGGGGGACCAAGAGACCCAGTACTTC.

The sample holds one count of this clone. The chain uses TRBV6-1 and TRBJ1-1, with D perhaps matching TRBD1 (5 bases). Germline CDR1 and CDR2: MNHNS and SASEGT. Trimming shortened V by 3 bases and J by 2 bases, and 16 bases separated the two germline ends. This CDR3 is built from 16 residues. The CDR3 nucleotides are TGTGCCAGCAGTGATTCTGGACACCTAGACAACACTGAAGCTTTCTTT. Its protein is CASSDSGHLDNTEAFF.